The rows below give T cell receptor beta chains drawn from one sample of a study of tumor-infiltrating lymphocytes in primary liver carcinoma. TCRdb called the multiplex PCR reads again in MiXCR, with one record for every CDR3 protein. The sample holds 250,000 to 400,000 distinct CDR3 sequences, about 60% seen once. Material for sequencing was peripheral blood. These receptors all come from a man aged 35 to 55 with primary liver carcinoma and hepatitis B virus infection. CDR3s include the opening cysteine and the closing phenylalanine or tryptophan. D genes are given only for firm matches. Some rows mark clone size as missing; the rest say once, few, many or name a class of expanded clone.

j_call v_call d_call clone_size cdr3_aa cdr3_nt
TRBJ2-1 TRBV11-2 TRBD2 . CASSIAGLYNKQIF TGTGCCAGCAGCATAGCGGGCCTATACAATAAGCAGATCTTC
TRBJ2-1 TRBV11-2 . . CASNLIGVYNEQFF TGTGCCAGCAACTTAATTGGGGTTTACAATGAGCAGTTCTTC
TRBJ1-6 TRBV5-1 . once CASRGTGSYTSPLHF TGCGCCAGCAGAGGGACTGGCTCCTATACTTCACCCCTCCACTTT
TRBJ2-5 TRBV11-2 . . CASSSGSSEEAQYF TGTGCCAGCAGCTCCGGGAGTAGCGAAGAGGCCCAGTACTTC
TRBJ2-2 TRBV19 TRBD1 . CASRLSGQGGSGELFF TGTGCCAGTAGGTTGTCCGGACAGGGTGGATCCGGGGAGCTGTTTTTT
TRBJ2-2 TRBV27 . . CASRPQSLGTGELFF TGTGCCAGCAGACCACAGTCCCTGGGCACCGGGGAGCTGTTTTTT
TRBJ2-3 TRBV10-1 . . CASSDGGDTQYF TGCGCCAGCAGTGACGGGGGAGATACGCAGTATTTT
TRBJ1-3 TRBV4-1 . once CASDPGRASPGNTIYF TGCGCCAGCGACCCTGGCAGAGCTTCTCCTGGAAACACCATATATTTT
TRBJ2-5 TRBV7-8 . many CASSLAAGRETQYF TGTGCCAGCAGCTTAGCTGCAGGGAGAGAGACCCAGTACTTC
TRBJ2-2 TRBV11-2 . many CASSPAYTGELFF TGTGCCAGCAGCCCTGCTTACACCGGGGAGCTGTTTTTT
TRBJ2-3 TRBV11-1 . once CASSLVGHERDTRYF TGTGCCAGCAGCTTAGTAGGACATGAGCGAGATACGCGGTATTTT
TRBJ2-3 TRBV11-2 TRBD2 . CASKAGGPENTQYF TGTGCGAGCAAAGCGGGAGGGCCTGAAAATACGCAGTATTTT
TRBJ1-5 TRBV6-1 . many CASSAGPNQPQHF TGTGCCAGCAGTGCGGGCCCCAATCAGCCCCAGCATTTT
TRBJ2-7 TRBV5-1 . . CAGGVTGYYEQYF TGCGCCGGCGGAGTAACAGGGTACTACGAGCAGTACTTC
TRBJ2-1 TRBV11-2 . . CASSLERVSYNEQFF TGCGCCAGCAGCTTAGAAAGGGTCTCATACAATGAGCAGTTCTTC
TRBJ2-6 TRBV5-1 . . CANSLSSLSGANVLTF TGCGCCAACAGCTTGTCTAGCCTATCTGGGGCCAACGTCCTGACTTTC
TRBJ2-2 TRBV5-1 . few CASRFFGSNTGELFF TGCGCCAGCAGATTTTTCGGATCAAACACCGGGGAGCTGTTTTTT
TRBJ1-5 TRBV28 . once CATSQGNQLQHF TGTGCCACCTCACAGGGAAATCAGCTCCAGCATTTT
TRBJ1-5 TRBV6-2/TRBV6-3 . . CASGYPGGNQPQHF TGTGCCAGCGGTTACCCTGGGGGCAATCAGCCCCAGCATTTT
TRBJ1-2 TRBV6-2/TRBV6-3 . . CASSCPNLYGYTF TGTGCCAGCAGTTGCCCCAACTTGTATGGCTACACCTTC
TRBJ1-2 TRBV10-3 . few CAISDRGRLYGYTF TGTGCCATCAGTGATAGGGGACGGCTCTATGGCTACACCTTC
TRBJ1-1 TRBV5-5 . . CASSLAGENTEAFF TGTGCCAGCAGCTTGGCCGGGGAGAACACTGAAGCTTTCTTT
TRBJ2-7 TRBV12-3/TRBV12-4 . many CASSYRFSYEQYF TGTGCCAGCAGTTACAGGTTCTCCTACGAGCAGTACTTC
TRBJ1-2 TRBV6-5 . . CASSFRTALRYTF TGTGCCAGCAGTTTCAGGACCGCTCTTCGCTACACCTTC
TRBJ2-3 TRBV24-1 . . CATSDPAPGSTDTQYF TGTGCCACCAGTGACCCTGCTCCGGGAAGCACAGATACGCAGTATTTT
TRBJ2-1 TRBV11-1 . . CASSPRNYSQFF TGTGCCAGCAGTCCCCGTAACTATTCTCAGTTCTTC
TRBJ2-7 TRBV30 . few CAWTRDESYEQYF TGTGCCTGGACGAGGGACGAGTCCTACGAGCAGTACTTC
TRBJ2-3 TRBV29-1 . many CSVEARANTQYF TGCAGCGTTGAAGCCAGAGCCAATACGCAGTATTTT
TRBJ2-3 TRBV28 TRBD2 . CASCGLAGVGDTQYF TGTGCCAGCTGTGGACTAGCGGGAGTGGGAGATACGCAATATTTT
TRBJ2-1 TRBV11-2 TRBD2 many CASTREDNSYNEQFF TGTGCCAGCACCCGGGAGGACAACTCCTACAATGAGCAGTTCTTC
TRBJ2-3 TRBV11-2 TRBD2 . CASCLEGLAWTDTQYF TGTGCCAGCTGCTTAGAGGGACTAGCGTGGACAGATACGCAGTATTTT
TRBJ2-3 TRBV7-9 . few CASSLNSDTQYF TGTGCCAGCAGCTTAAATTCAGATACGCAGTATTTT
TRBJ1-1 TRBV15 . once CATSRTENTEAFF TGTGCCACCAGCAGAACAGAGAACACTGAAGCTTTCTTT
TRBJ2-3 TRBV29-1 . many CSVEQGSTDTQYF TGCAGCGTTGAACAGGGGAGCACAGATACGCAGTATTTT
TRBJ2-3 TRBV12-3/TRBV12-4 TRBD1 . CASSHRTGGTDTQYF TGTGCCAGCAGCCACCGGACAGGGGGGACAGATACGCAGTATTTT
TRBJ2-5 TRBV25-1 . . CVSSWTSMETQYF TGTGTCAGCAGTTGGACGTCTATGGAGACCCAGTACTTC
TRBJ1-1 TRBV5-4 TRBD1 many CASSQDRVGTEAFF TGTGCCAGCAGCCAGGACAGGGTAGGCACTGAAGCTTTCTTT
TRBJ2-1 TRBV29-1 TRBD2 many CSAIAGGYNEQFF TGCAGCGCAATAGCGGGGGGCTACAATGAGCAGTTCTTC
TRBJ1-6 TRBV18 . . CASSPPEYNSPLHF TGTGCCAGCTCACCACCAGAATATAATTCACCCCTCCACTTT
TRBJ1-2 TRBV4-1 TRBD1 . CASSQSGTGDNYGYTF TGCGCCAGCAGCCAAAGCGGGACAGGCGATAACTATGGCTACACCTTC
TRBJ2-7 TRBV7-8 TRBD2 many CASSSQTSGSSYEQYF TGTGCCAGCAGCTCCCAGACTAGCGGGAGCTCCTACGAGCAGTACTTC
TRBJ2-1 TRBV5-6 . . CASSLDSLSQSEQFF TGTGCCAGCAGCTTGGACTCTCTCTCTCAGAGTGAGCAGTTCTTC
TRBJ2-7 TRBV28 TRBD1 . CASWRDRVVHEQYF TGTGCCAGCTGGAGGGACAGGGTGGTCCACGAGCAGTACTTC
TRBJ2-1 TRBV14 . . CASSHRLAVYNEQFF TGTGCCAGCAGCCACCGGTTAGCGGTCTACAATGAGCAGTTCTTC
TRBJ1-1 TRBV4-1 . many CASSQVSTMNTEAFF TGCGCCAGCAGCCAAGTGAGCACGATGAACACTGAAGCTTTCTTT